What follows describes a single T cell receptor (beta chain). This entry belongs to a study of siplizumab effects on memory and regulatory T cells. TCRdb keeps only in-frame clones here, not all; method: immunoSEQ multiplex PCR. The top ten hold about 1.2% of the sample, which has more than 90,000 clones, around 94% seen once. Germline loops: CDR1 MNHEY, CDR2 SVGAGI. The V and J ends lost 0 bases and 4 bases respectively, with 6 bases between them. This CDR3 is built from 13 residues. The receptor was isolated from a human donor in good health. The rearrangement links TRBV6-5 to TRBJ1-1; tentatively, D is TRBD1 (5 bases). The sample was non-Treg CD4+ T cells sorted from blood. CDR3 residues: CASSYSRGTEAFF. CDR3 nucleotides: TGTGCCAGCAGTTACTCGAGGGGCACTGAAGCTTTCTTT.